This T cell receptor beta chain was observed in a study of blood T cell repertoires in COVID-19. Study in general: The cDNA or gDNA used as material had been derived from T cells, B-cell-depleted T cells, or PBMCs.

Using immunoSEQ multiplex PCR, the repertoire was profiled, and TCRdb retains in-frame clones only, with some absent. The sample carries approximately 200,000 clones, around 90% recorded once. Cohort allocation depended upon clinical history that participants reported. Cohort 3 recovered donors had two negative PCRs, clearance, or symptom resolution. The CDR3 is made up of 15 amino acids. The V end lost 5 bases, the J end lost 14 bases, and 22 bases lay between the germline ends. Germline CDR1 is MNHEY and CDR2 is SVGAGI. J is TRBJ1-6 and V is TRBV6-5; tentatively, D is TRBD1 (5 bases). The TCR originated in a man under 40 who had recovered from COVID-19. The sequenced material came from PBMCs or T cells enriched from blood (not recorded which). For the CDR3, the DNA is TGTGCCAGCAGTAACAGCGACAGTCTAATAATCACCCTCCACTTT. This encodes CASSNSDSLIITLHF.